One T cell receptor (beta chain) is described in this entry. Its antigen is unknown. The sample belongs to a study of cytomegalovirus exposure and HLA in healthy donors. General study points: Reported performance of the classifier showed diagnosis of cytomegalovirus status with high specificity and sensitivity.

The CDR3 extends over 13 amino acids. CDR1 and CDR2 from the germline V gene are SGHRS and YFSETQ. The trim removed 7 bases at V and 4 bases at J, leaving 5 bases unmatched. Using immunoSEQ multiplex PCR, the repertoire was profiled, and TCRdb retains in-frame clones only, with some absent. Of roughly 50,000 clones in the sample, around nine tenths were seen once. This TCR came from a woman younger than 30 in good health and CMV-seropositive. What was sequenced was PBMCs. The chain joins TRBV5-1 to TRBJ2-3; 8 bases are shared with TRBD2. The CDR3 DNA is TGCGCCAGCTGGACTAGCTCTCCAGATACGCAGTATTTT. It codes for CASWTSSPDTQYF.